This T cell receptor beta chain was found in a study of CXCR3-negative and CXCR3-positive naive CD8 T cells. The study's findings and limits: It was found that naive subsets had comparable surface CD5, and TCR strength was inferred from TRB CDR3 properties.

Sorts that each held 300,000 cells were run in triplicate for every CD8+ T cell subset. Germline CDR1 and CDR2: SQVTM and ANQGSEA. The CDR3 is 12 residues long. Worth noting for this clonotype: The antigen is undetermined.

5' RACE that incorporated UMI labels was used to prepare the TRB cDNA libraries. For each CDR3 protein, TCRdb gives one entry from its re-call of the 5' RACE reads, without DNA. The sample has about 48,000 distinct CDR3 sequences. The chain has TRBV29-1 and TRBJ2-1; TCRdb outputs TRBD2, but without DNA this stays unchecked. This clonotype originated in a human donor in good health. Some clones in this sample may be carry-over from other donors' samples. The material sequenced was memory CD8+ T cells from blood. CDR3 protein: CSANPSGYEQFF.